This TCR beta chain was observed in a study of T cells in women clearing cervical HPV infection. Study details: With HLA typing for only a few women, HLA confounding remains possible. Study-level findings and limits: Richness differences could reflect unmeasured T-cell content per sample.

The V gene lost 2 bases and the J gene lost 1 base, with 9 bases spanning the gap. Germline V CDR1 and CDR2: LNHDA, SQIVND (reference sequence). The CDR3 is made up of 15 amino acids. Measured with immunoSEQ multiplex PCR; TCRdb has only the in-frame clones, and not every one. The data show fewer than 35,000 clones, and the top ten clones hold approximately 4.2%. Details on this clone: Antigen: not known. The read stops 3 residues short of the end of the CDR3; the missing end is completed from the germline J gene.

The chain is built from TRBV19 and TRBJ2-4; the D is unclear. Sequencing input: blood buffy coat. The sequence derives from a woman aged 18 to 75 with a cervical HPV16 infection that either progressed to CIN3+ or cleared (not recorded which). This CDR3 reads CASSISGFAKNIQYF. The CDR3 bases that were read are TGTGCCAGTAGTATATCAGGTTTTGCCAAAAACATT.